The following is a T cell receptor beta chain sequence with its context. This entry comes from a study of blood T cell repertoires in COVID-19. The overall study: Samples of COVID-19 (acute and convalescent) were obtained from the United States, Italy and Spain.

Per the original methods: For nucleated cells, counts were estimated from reference gene primer amplification. The protocol was immunoSEQ multiplex PCR, while the TCRdb copy is restricted to in-frame clones and leaves out a portion. D and trimming were read from the DNA, whereas the V and J calls and clone size are those reported in that table. The data show some 390,000 clones, with about nine tenths seen just once and under 2% held by the top ten. This TCR derives from a woman in her 40s with COVID-19, enrolled during active disease. The material sequenced was peripheral blood.

Here the CDR3 reads CASSLWEGGSSYNSPLHF. CDR3 DNA sequence: TGTGCCAGCAGCTTGTGGGAAGGAGGGAGCTCCTATAATTCACCCCTCCACTTT. The V gene is TRBV5-4, the J gene TRBJ1-6; D ambiguous. The CDR3 has 18 residues. Germline loops: CDR1 SGHNT, CDR2 YYREEE (reference sequence). V gave up 1 base and J gave up 0 bases, with 14 bases separating them.